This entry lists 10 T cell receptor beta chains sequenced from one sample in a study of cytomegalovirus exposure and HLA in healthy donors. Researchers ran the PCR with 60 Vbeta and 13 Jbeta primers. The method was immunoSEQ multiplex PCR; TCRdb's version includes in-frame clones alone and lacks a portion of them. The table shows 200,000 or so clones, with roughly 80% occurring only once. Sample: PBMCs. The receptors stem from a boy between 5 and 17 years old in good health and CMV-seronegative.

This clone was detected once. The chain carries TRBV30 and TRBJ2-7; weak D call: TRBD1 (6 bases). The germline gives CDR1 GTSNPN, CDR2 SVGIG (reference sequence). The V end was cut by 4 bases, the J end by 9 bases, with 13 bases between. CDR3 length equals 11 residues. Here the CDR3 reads CAWMVGGRQYF. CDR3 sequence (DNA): TGTGCCTGGATGGTAGGGGGTAGGCAGTACTTC. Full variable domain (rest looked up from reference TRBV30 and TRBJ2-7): SQTIHQWPATLVQPVGSPLSLECTVEGTSNPNLYWYRQAAGRGLQLLFYSVGIGQISSEVPQNLSASRPQDRQFILSSKKLLLSDSGFYLCAWMVGGRQYFGPGTRLTVT.

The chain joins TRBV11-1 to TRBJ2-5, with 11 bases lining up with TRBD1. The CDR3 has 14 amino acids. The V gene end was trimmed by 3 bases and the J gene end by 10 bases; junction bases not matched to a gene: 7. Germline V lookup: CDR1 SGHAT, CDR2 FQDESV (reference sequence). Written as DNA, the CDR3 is TGTGCCAGCAGCTTTTTGGGACAGGGGGAAATCCAGTACTTC. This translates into CASSFLGQGEIQYF.

CDR3 in DNA: TGTGCCAGCAGTTACGCCACTAGCGGATTTTACAATGAGCAGTTCTTC. It codes for CASSYATSGFYNEQFF. The chain couples TRBV27 to TRBJ2-1; 8 nucleotides match TRBD2. V was clipped by 4 bases and J by 4 bases; unmatched bases: 9. Germline V lookup: CDR1 MNHEY, CDR2 SMNVEV (reference sequence). The CDR3 spans 16 residues.

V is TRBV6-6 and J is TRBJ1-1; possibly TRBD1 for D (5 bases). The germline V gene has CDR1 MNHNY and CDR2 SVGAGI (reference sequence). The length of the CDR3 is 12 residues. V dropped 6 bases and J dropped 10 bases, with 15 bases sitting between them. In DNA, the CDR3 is TGTGCCAGCAGACCCGGTGGTGGGGCAGCTTTCTTT. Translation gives CASRPGGGAAFF.

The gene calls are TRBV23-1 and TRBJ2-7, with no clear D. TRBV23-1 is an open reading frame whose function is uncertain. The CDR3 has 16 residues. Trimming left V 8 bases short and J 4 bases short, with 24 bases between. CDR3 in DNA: TGCGCCAGCCCCCAGTCTCCTATACAGAAGGTATACGAGCAGTACTTC. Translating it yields CASPQSPIQKVYEQYF.

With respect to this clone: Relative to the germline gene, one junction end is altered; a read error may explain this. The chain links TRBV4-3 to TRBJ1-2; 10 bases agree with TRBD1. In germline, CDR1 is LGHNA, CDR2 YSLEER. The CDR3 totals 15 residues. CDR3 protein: CASGQGQGLDYGYTF. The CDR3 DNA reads TGCGCCAGCGGCCAGGGACAGGGGCTTGACTATGGCTACACCTTC.

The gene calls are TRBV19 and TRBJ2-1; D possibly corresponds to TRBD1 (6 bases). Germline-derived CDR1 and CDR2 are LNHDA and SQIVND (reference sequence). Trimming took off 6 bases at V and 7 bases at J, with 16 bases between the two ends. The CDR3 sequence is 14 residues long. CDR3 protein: CASSNRVTENEQFF. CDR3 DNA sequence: TGTGCCAGTAGCAACAGGGTGACGGAAAATGAGCAGTTCTTC.

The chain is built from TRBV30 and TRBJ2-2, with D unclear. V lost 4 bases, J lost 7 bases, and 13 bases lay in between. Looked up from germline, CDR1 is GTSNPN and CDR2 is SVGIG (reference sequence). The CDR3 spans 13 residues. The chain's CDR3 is CAWTPGRNGELFF. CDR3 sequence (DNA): TGTGCCTGGACACCCGGCAGGAACGGGGAGCTGTTTTTT. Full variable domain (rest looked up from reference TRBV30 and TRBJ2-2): SQTIHQWPATLVQPVGSPLSLECTVEGTSNPNLYWYRQAAGRGLQLLFYSVGIGQISSEVPQNLSASRPQDRQFILSSKKLLLSDSGFYLCAWTPGRNGELFFGEGSRLTVL.

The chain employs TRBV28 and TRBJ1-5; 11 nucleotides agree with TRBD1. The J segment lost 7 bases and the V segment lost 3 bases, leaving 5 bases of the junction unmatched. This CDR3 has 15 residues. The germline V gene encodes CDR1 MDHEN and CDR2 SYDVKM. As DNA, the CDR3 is TGTGCCAGCAGTTTCCGGACAGGGGGCCCCCAGCCCCAGCATTTT. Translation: CASSFRTGGPQPQHF.

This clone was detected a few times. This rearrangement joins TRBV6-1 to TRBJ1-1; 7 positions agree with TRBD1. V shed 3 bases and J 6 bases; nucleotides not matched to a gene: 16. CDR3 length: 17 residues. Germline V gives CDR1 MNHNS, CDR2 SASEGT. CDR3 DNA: TGTGCCAGCAGTGATGGTGACAGGGCCCTAGGTAGGGCTGAAGCTTTCTTT. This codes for CASSDGDRALGRAEAFF.